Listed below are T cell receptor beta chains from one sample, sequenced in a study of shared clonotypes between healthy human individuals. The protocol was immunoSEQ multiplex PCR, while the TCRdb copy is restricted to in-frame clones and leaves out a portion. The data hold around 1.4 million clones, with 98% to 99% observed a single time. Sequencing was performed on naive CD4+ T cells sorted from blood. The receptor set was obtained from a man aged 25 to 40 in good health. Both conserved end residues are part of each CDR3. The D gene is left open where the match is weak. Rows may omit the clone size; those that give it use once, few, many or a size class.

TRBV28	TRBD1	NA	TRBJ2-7	TGTGCCAGCACCCTCGCAGGGGGCGGGAAACACTACGAGCAGTACTTC	CASTLAGGGKHYEQYF
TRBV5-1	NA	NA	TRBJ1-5	TGCGCCAGCAGCCCGGAGGGCAGAGAACTTAATCAGCCCCAGCATTTT	CASSPEGRELNQPQHF
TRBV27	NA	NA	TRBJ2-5	TGTGCCAGCAGTCTCTCGTACCAAGAGACCCAGTACTTC	CASSLSYQETQYF
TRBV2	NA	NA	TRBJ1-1	TGTGCCAGCAGTCGAACTCAGGATAACACTGAAGCTTTCTTT	CASSRTQDNTEAFF
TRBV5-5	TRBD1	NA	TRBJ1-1	TGTGCCAGCAATATCAATTTGGGACAGGGCGTAGCTTTCTTT	CASNINLGQGVAFF
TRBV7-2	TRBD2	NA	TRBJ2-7	TGTGCCAGCAGCTCTCGGACTAGCGGGGTCTACGAGCAGTACTTC	CASSSRTSGVYEQYF
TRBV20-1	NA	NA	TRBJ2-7	TGCAGTGCCCCTAGGGGGGACGAGCAGTACTTC	CSAPRGDEQYF
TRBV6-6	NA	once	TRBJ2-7	TGTGCCAGCAGTATAGGGTACGAGCAGTACTTC	CASSIGYEQYF
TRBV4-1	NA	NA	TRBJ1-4	TGCGCCAGCAGCCAAGCGGGGGGACGGAGTGAAAAACTGTTTTTT	CASSQAGGRSEKLFF
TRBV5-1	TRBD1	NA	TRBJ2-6	TGCGCCAGCAGCGCCCTACCGGGACAGGGATCTGGGGCCAACGTCCTGACTTTC	CASSALPGQGSGANVLTF
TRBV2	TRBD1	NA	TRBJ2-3	TGTGCCAGCAGAGACAGGGGCACAGATACGCAGTATTTT	CASRDRGTDTQYF
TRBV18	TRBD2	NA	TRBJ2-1	TGTGCCAGCTCACTGGGACTAGCGGGAGTTCTGGGAGAGCAGTTCTTC	CASSLGLAGVLGEQFF
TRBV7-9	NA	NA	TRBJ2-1	TGTGCCAGCAGCTTCGGGACGACGGTTTTCGTCAACAATGAGCAGTTCTTC	CASSFGTTVFVNNEQFF
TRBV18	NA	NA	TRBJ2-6	TGTGCCAGCTCACCTATAGCAGGAACCTCTGGGGCCAACGTCCTGACTTTC	CASSPIAGTSGANVLTF
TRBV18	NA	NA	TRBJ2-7	TGTGCCAGCTCACCCCGACAGGCGAGCTCCTACGAGCAGTACTTC	CASSPRQASSYEQYF
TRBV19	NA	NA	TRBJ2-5	TGTGCCAGTACGTTGAGGCACTCCGCCACCCAGTACTTC	CASTLRHSATQYF
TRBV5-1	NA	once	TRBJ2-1	TGCGCCAGCAGCTTGGGCGGGGCACGGAATGAGCAGTTCTTC	CASSLGGARNEQFF
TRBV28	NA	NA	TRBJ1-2	TGTGCCAGCAGTTTACCAGGCTCCCCCGACTACACCTTC	CASSLPGSPDYTF
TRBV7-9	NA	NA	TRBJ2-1	TGTGCCAGCAGCTTAGGATGGGATGAGCAGTTCTTC	CASSLGWDEQFF
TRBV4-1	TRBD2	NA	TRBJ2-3	TGCGCCAGCAGCCAAGCGCCGGGACTAGGGTCTAGCACAGATACGCAGTATTTT	CASSQAPGLGSSTDTQYF
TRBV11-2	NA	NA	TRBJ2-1	TGTGCCAGCAGCTTAGTAAGTCCAGGGGATGAGCAGTTCTTC	CASSLVSPGDEQFF
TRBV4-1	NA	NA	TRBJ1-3	TGCGCCAGCAGCCCGGGACGTCTATCTGGAAACACCATATATTTT	CASSPGRLSGNTIYF
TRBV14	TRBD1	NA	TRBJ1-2	TGTGCCAGCAGCCCGGACAGGCTCTATGGCTACACCTTC	CASSPDRLYGYTF
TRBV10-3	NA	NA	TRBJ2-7	TGTGCCATCAGTGAGGGTACAGAATGGTCCTACGAGCAGTACTTC	CAISEGTEWSYEQYF
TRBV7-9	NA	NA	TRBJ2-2	TGTGCCAGCAGCTTTGGGGGTAACACCGGGGAGCTGTTTTTT	CASSFGGNTGELFF
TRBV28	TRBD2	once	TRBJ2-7	TGTGCCAGCAGTTTGGGGGGGACCGCGGCCTACGAGCAGTACTTC	CASSLGGTAAYEQYF
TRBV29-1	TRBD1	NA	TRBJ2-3	TGCAGCGTGGACAGGGCTGGAACAGATACGCAGTATTTT	CSVDRAGTDTQYF
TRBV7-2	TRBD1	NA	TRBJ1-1	TGTGCCAGCAGCTTGACAGGGGGTATCAAGACTGAAGCTTTCTTT	CASSLTGGIKTEAFF
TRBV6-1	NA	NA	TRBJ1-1	TGTGCCAGCAGGTTAACCGGGACGGTGAACACTGAAGCTTTCTTT	CASRLTGTVNTEAFF
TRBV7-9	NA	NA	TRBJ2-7	TGTGCCAGCAGCTTCAGGGACTTACCCTCCTACGAGCAGTACTTC	CASSFRDLPSYEQYF
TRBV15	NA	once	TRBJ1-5	TGTGCCACCAGCAGAGATACCCGGGCCCTGAATCAGCCCCAGCATTTT	CATSRDTRALNQPQHF
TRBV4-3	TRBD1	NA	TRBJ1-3	TGCGCCAGCAGCCAGACAGGGTTCGCAAACACCATATATTTT	CASSQTGFANTIYF
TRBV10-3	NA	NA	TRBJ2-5	TGTGCCATCAGTCCCTCGGGACACGGAGGGGAGACCCAGTACTTC	CAISPSGHGGETQYF
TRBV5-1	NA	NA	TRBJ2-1	TGCGCCAGCAGCTTGGAAGGGGGGGTCAATGAGCAGTTCTTC	CASSLEGGVNEQFF